Listed below are T cell receptor beta chains from one sample, sequenced in a study of OX40 agonist ivuxolimab in advanced cancers. Here immunoSEQ multiplex PCR was the method, and the copy in TCRdb shows in-frame clones only, minus some. The data show 12,000 or so clones, around 83% seen once. This sample comprised CD4+ or CD8+ T cells sorted from blood, obtained in a trial of the OX40 agonist ivuxolimab. The receptor source for this set is an adult with an advanced solid tumor such as melanoma, head and neck, liver or kidney cancer. Both conserved end residues are part of each CDR3. The order of the fields is J gene, CDR3 length, V gene, CDR3 protein.

>TRBJ2-2|16|TRBV4-1
CASSRGTGGWTGELFF
>TRBJ2-2|18|TRBV4-3
CASSQDNTRLMNTGELFF
>TRBJ2-3|13|TRBV27
CATQTSLADTQYF
>TRBJ2-7|14|TRBV27
CASSAGQGYYEQYF
>TRBJ2-1|16|TRBV5-1
CASSSGLAGAYNEQFF
>TRBJ2-7|15|TRBV5-4
CASSLGGISSYEQYF
>TRBJ2-2|14|TRBV9
CASSGTSSTGELFF
>TRBJ1-1|15|TRBV6-6
CASSYSATPNTEAFF
>TRBJ1-3|14|TRBV7-9
CASSSTNAGNTIYF
>TRBJ2-7|14|TRBV9
CASSVGDRAYEQYF
>TRBJ2-1|15|TRBV28
CASTLSQGPYNEQFF
>TRBJ2-2|16|TRBV7-9
CASSAQGGPNTGELFF
>TRBJ2-3|14|TRBV5-3
CASSKDGGTDTQYF
>TRBJ1-1|14|TRBV28
CASSLTGEYTEAFF
>TRBJ2-1|16|TRBV7-2
CASSISGAHRRNEQFF
>TRBJ2-1|15|TRBV11-2
CASSPSPRDFNEQFF
>TRBJ1-1|15|TRBV28
CASSLPGPMNTEAFF
>TRBJ2-1|15|TRBV4-3
CASSQVFTGANEQFF
>TRBJ1-1|16|TRBV6-5
CASSSDRAMDNTEAFF
>TRBJ1-4|14|TRBV6-5
CASSRWPTNEKLFF
>TRBJ2-7|14|TRBV9
CASSVEGGGSEQYF
>TRBJ2-1|15|TRBV5-4
CASSFQGSSYNEQFF
>TRBJ1-2|16|TRBV5-6
CASSSLDRAVNYGYTF
>TRBJ2-1|12|TRBV2
CASSEILEGQFF
>TRBJ1-1|15|TRBV14
CASSQQGVGNTEAFF
>TRBJ1-1|13|TRBV2
CASHRGRDTEAFF